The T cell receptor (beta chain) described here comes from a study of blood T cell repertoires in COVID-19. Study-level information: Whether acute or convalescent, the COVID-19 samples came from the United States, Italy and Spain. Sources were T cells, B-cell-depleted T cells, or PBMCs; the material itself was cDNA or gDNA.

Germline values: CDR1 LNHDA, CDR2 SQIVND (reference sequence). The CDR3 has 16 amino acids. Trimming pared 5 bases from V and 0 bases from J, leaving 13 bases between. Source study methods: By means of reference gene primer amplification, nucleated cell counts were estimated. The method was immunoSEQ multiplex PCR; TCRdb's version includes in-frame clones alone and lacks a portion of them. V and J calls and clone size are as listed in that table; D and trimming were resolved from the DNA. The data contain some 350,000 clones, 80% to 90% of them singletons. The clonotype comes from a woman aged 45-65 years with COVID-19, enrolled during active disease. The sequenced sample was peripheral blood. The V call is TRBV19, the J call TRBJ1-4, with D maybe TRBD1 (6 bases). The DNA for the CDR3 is TGTGCCAGTAGTTACAGGGTTGGGGCAACTAATGAAAAACTGTTTTTT. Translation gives CASSYRVGATNEKLFF.